This T cell receptor (beta chain) stems from a study of blood T cell repertoires in COVID-19. Study in general: Whether acute or convalescent, the COVID-19 samples came from the United States, Italy and Spain. PBMCs, B-cell-depleted T cells, or T cells were the source of the cDNA or gDNA that made up the material.

Sequencing was performed with immunoSEQ multiplex PCR; in TCRdb, only in-frame clones are kept and a portion is missing. The table has approximately 300,000 clones, 90% seen once; the top ten hold roughly 3.9%. The study drew participants aged about 18 to 95 years from about two dozen US areas. Exposed volunteers were people who met a COVID-19 case within 2 weeks before study entry. The germline CDR1 and CDR2 sequences are LGHNA and YSLEER. This CDR3 has 17 residues. With 0 bases clipped from V and 5 bases from J, the junction kept 13 bases outside the gene matches. Sequenced: PBMCs or T cells enriched from blood (not recorded which). This sequence originates from a woman aged 25 to 45 who had been exposed to COVID-19. The rearrangement uses TRBV4-3 and TRBJ2-7; TRBD1 aligns across 7 bases. CDR3 DNA sequence: TGCGCCAGCAGCCAAGATCTCCCGGGACAGCTACAGGACGAGCAGTACTTC. This gives the protein CASSQDLPGQLQDEQYF.